Listed below are T cell receptor beta chains from one sample, sequenced in a study of shared clonotypes between healthy human individuals. TCRdb's copy holds only in-frame clones and misses some; the assay was immunoSEQ multiplex PCR. The sample comprises 1.6 million or so clones, roughly 95% of which are singletons, and 1.2% rests with the top ten. Sequenced material: naive CD4+ T cells sorted from blood. Every receptor here comes from a man aged 30 to 45 in good health. The CDR3 runs from the conserved cysteine through the conserved F or W. A D gene is named only where the DNA matches it firmly. A clone size is listed for some rows: how often the clone was seen (once, few, many), or a class if it is expanded.

>TRBJ1-1|TRBV27|-|-
CASSPRRAMDPPGGTEAFF
TGTGCCAGCAGTCCCCGCCGGGCTATGGACCCCCCGGGCGGCACTGAAGCTTTCTTT
>TRBJ2-1|TRBV28|TRBD1|-
CASSLDRGFYNEQFF
TGTGCCAGCAGCCTTGACAGGGGATTTTACAATGAGCAGTTCTTC
>TRBJ2-7|TRBV28|-|-
CASAEGGQRSSYEQYF
TGTGCCAGCGCCGAGGGCGGCCAGAGGAGCTCCTACGAGCAGTACTTC
>TRBJ2-7|TRBV7-3|TRBD2|-
CASSFSGGASYEQYF
TGTGCCAGCAGTTTTAGCGGGGGGGCGTCCTACGAGCAGTACTTC
>TRBJ2-7|TRBV18|TRBD2|-
CASSPKAGGGEQYF
TGTGCCAGCTCACCGAAAGCGGGAGGTGGCGAGCAGTACTTC
>TRBJ2-7|TRBV11-3|TRBD2|-
CASSLAGGPGYEQYF
TGTGCCAGCAGCTTAGCGGGAGGGCCCGGGTACGAGCAGTACTTC
>TRBJ2-1|TRBV10-3|TRBD2|-
CAISGRTSGNSYNEQFF
TGTGCCATCAGTGGAAGGACTAGCGGGAACTCCTACAATGAGCAGTTCTTC
>TRBJ2-3|TRBV28|TRBD2|-
CASSLGLAGATDTQYF
TGTGCCAGCAGTTTGGGACTAGCGGGGGCCACAGATACGCAGTATTTT
>TRBJ2-1|TRBV27|TRBD2|-
CASSFTGTSGGVSQFF
TGTGCCAGCAGCTTCACCGGGACTAGCGGAGGAGTGTCGCAGTTCTTC
>TRBJ2-2|TRBV28|-|few
CASSLELLELFF
TGTGCCAGCAGTTTAGAATTACTGGAGCTGTTTTTT
>TRBJ2-7|TRBV5-1|TRBD1|-
CASSLGTGVYEQYF
TGCGCCAGCAGCTTGGGGACAGGGGTCTACGAGCAGTACTTC
>TRBJ2-7|TRBV7-9|TRBD2|-
CAILPRTSEAYEQYF
TGTGCCATCCTGCCGAGGACTAGCGAAGCCTACGAGCAGTACTTC
>TRBJ2-1|TRBV30|-|-
CAWSAYSAGSNEQFF
TGTGCCTGGAGTGCATACAGCGCCGGGAGCAATGAGCAGTTCTTC
>TRBJ2-7|TRBV14|-|-
CASSQDGPPYEQYF
TGTGCCAGCAGCCAAGACGGACCACCGTACGAGCAGTACTTC
>TRBJ2-7|TRBV9|-|-
CASSVATATEGKYF
TGTGCCAGCAGCGTAGCTACGGCAACGGAGGGGAAGTACTTC
>TRBJ1-2|TRBV15|TRBD1|-
CATSRANRGDGYTF
TGTGCCACCAGCAGGGCGAACAGGGGGGATGGCTACACCTTC
>TRBJ2-7|TRBV11-2|-|-
CASRLTATYEQYF
TGTGCCAGCAGACTGACAGCTACCTACGAGCAGTACTTC
>TRBJ2-7|TRBV5-1|TRBD2|-
CASSLELGLAGPQQYF
TGCGCCAGCAGCTTGGAACTTGGACTAGCGGGGCCCCAGCAGTACTTC
>TRBJ2-3|TRBV5-4|TRBD2|-
CASSETSGRAVTDTQYF
TGTGCCAGCAGTGAGACTAGCGGGAGGGCAGTCACAGATACGCAGTATTTT
>TRBJ2-4|TRBV7-8|TRBD2|-
CASSLSGRALNIQYF
TGTGCCAGCAGCTTAAGCGGGAGGGCCTTAAACATTCAGTACTTC
>TRBJ1-2|TRBV2|-|-
CASRGWDYGYTF
TGTGCCAGCAGGGGCTGGGACTATGGCTACACCTTC
>TRBJ2-1|TRBV28|TRBD2|-
CASSSPSGLYNEQFF
TGTGCCAGCAGTTCACCTAGCGGCCTCTACAATGAGCAGTTCTTC
>TRBJ1-6|TRBV30|TRBD1|-
CAWTRDRNSPLHF
TGTGCCTGGACCCGGGACAGGAATTCACCCCTCCACTTT